This T cell receptor beta chain was captured in a study of identical twins. This CDR3 region has 15 residues. V lost 2 bases, J lost 1 base, and 8 bases lay in between. From germline, CDR1 is ENHRY and CDR2 SYGVKD. TCRdb itself ran the 5' RACE reads through MiXCR, one entry per CDR3 protein. The sample lists approximately 600,000 distinct CDR3 sequences, 7.1% occurring once. This clonotype was observed a few times. This sample was shared with a second study, whose subject was yellow fever vaccine responses in identical twins.

The sample was PBMCs. The sequence derives from a young woman in good health. V is TRBV10-3 and J is TRBJ2-2, with D perhaps given as TRBD1 or TRBD2 (5 bases each). CDR3 sequence (DNA): TGTGCCATCAGTGAGGGGACGGAGAACACCGGGGAGCTGTTTTTT. Residues: CAISEGTENTGELFF.